The 20 T cell receptor beta chains below come from one sample, sequenced in a study of blood T cell repertoires in COVID-19. The data were produced by immunoSEQ multiplex PCR, yet TCRdb's version contains in-frame clones alone and is incomplete. The sample has around 270,000 clones, 88% seen once. The sequencing sample was made of peripheral blood. The receptors originated from a man aged 55-75 years who had recovered from COVID-19.

V usage is TRBV27 and J usage is TRBJ2-5; 9 positions agree with TRBD1. The CDR3 sequence is 14 residues long. Germline V gene sequence: CDR1 MNHEY, CDR2 SMNVEV (reference sequence). Trimming took 9 bases from V and 2 from J; bases not matched to a gene: 7. As DNA, the CDR3 is TGTGCCAGGTCATCAGGGACAGGGCAAGAGACCCAGTACTTC. It codes for CARSSGTGQETQYF.

CDR3 sequence: CASSLGGWDTEAFF. In DNA form, the CDR3 reads TGTGCCAGCAGCTTAGGAGGGTGGGACACTGAAGCTTTCTTT. This rearrangement joins TRBV11-3 to TRBJ1-1; D remains ambiguous. The CDR3 extends over 14 amino acids. Germline CDR1 SGHNT, CDR2 YENEEA. V was pared by 1 base and J by 3 bases, with 9 bases between.

The V gene is TRBV2, the J gene TRBJ1-5; D is unresolved. Trimming removed 6 bases at V and 0 bases at J, with 9 bases between. Per the germline V gene, CDR1 is SNHLY and CDR2 is FYNNEI. The CDR3 consists of 14 residues. The CDR3 region has the DNA TGTGCCAGCAGGTGGGCAGGTAGCAATCAGCCCCAGCATTTT. It yields the protein CASRWAGSNQPQHF.

The genes are TRBV19 and TRBJ2-5; TRBD1 matches at 11 bases. The CDR3 length is 15 residues. Germline CDR1 LNHDA, CDR2 SQIVND (reference sequence). Unmatched junction bases numbered 6, after V lost 4 bases and J lost 5 bases. The DNA for the CDR3 is TGTGCCAGTAGTACCCGGACAGGGGGCCACGAGACCCAGTACTTC. This gives the protein CASSTRTGGHETQYF.

J is TRBJ2-5 and V is TRBV12-3 or TRBV12-4; 8 positions match TRBD1. CDR3 length equals 13 residues. Trimming at V came to 4 bases and at J to 2 bases, leaving 0 bases not matched to a gene. The CDR3 DNA reads as TGTGCCAGCAGTTACAGGGGGCAAGAGACCCAGTACTTC. Encoded protein: CASSYRGQETQYF.

This chain uses TRBV9 with TRBJ1-2; D gene ambiguous. There are 15 residues in the CDR3. Per germline, CDR1 SGDLS and CDR2 YYNGEE. The V end was cut by 0 bases, the J end by 1 base, with 10 bases between. The CDR3 here is CASSVGQALNYGYTF. As DNA, the CDR3 is TGTGCCAGCAGCGTAGGTCAGGCCCTTAACTATGGCTACACCTTC.

About this clone itself: Other nucleotide sequences in the sample specify the same CDR3. CDR3 region: CASSPGTGGTDTQYF. CDR3 bases: TGTGCCAGCTCACCAGGGACAGGGGGCACAGATACGCAGTATTTT. The chain combines TRBV18 with TRBJ2-3, with 10 bases identical to TRBD1. The CDR3 covers 15 residues. From germline, CDR1 is KGHSH and CDR2 LQKENI. V lost 2 bases to trimming and J lost 1 base; unmatched junction nucleotides: 0.

Here the CDR3 DNA reads TGTGCCATCAGTACCCTGACAGGGGAAGAAAACACCATATATTTT. Its protein is CAISTLTGEENTIYF. The chain employs TRBV10-3 and TRBJ1-3; 8 nucleotides align to TRBD1. V was pared by 5 bases and J by 6 bases, with 9 bases of the junction left unmatched. The CDR3 runs 15 residues. Looked up from germline, CDR1 is ENHRY and CDR2 is SYGVKD.

V gene TRBV11-2 combines with J gene TRBJ2-5; tentatively, D is TRBD2 (6 bases). This CDR3 has 12 residues. Trimming removed 1 base at V and 10 bases at J, with 10 bases between. Germline assignment: CDR1 SGHAT and CDR2 FQNNGV. The CDR3 loop is CASSLVPGVQYF. Here the CDR3 DNA reads TGTGCCAGCAGCTTAGTACCGGGAGTCCAGTACTTC.

Here the CDR3 DNA reads TGTGCCAGTAGGCCGGATGGAGGCGGCAATCAGCCCCAGCATTTT. Residues: CASRPDGGGNQPQHF. The chain employs TRBV19 and TRBJ1-5; D not certain. Germline V lookup: CDR1 LNHDA, CDR2 SQIVND (reference sequence). This CDR3 has 15 residues. Trimming took off 6 bases at V and 2 bases at J, with 14 bases between the two ends.

This chain links TRBV7-2 with TRBJ2-5; TRBD1 agrees at 8 bases. CDR3 length: 13 amino acids. Germline loops: CDR1 SGHTA, CDR2 FQGNSA. The ends lost 4 bases at V and 7 bases at J; junction bases unmatched: 5. The CDR3 loop reads CASSSDRVGTQYF. CDR3 DNA sequence: TGTGCCAGCAGCTCGGACAGGGTCGGGACCCAGTACTTC.

The chain carries TRBV10-3 and TRBJ2-7, with 9 bases that match TRBD1. CDR3 size: 14 residues. J lost 3 bases, V lost 2 bases, and 2 bases had no gene match. The germline gives CDR1 ENHRY, CDR2 SYGVKD. The CDR3 nucleotides are TGTGCCATCAGTGAGGCGGACAGGGGCTACGAGCAGTACTTC. It is translated as CAISEADRGYEQYF.

The J gene is TRBJ1-1, the V gene TRBV14, with D unclear. The germline CDR1 and CDR2 sequences are SGHDN and FVKESK. This CDR3 spans 14 amino acids. V lost 0 bases, J lost 5 bases, and 10 bases lay in between. DNA of the CDR3: TGTGCCAGCAGCCAAGATCTCCGGCGGACTGAAGCTTTCTTT. Its translation: CASSQDLRRTEAFF.

The chain links TRBV30 to TRBJ1-1; D perhaps matches TRBD1 (5 bases). The CDR3 is made up of 13 amino acids. V was clipped by 3 bases and J by 4 bases, with 12 bases between them. CDR1 is GTSNPN and CDR2 is SVGIG in the germline V gene (reference sequence). CDR3 in DNA: TGTGCCTGGAGGGGAGGGCAGGGCACTGAAGCTTTCTTT. Amino acids: CAWRGGQGTEAFF.

As to this clone: The germline gene is not matched at one end of the junction; a read error may be the cause. This rearrangement joins TRBV29-1 to TRBJ1-2; 9 bases align to TRBD1. The CDR3 spans 12 residues. Germline CDR1 reads SQVTM; CDR2 reads ANQGSEA. For the CDR3, the DNA is TGCAGCGTCGATACAGGGGGCGTTTCTAGAACATTC. Residues: CSVDTGGVSRTF.

This chain links TRBV6-2 or TRBV6-3 with TRBJ1-1, with D hard to call. The germline V and J ends were trimmed by 5 bases and 1 base, with 8 bases remaining between them. This CDR3 has 13 residues. CDR1 MNHEY and CDR2 SVGEGT come from the germline V gene. The CDR3 sequence is CASSDTPNTEAFF. The DNA of the CDR3 is TGTGCCAGCAGTGACACTCCGAACACTGAAGCTTTCTTT.

V and J are TRBV9 and TRBJ2-3, with D tentatively TRBD2 (5 bases). V gave up 4 bases and J gave up 0 bases, with 12 bases separating them. CDR1 and CDR2 from the germline V gene are SGDLS and YYNGEE. This CDR3 is built from 15 residues. CDR3 amino acids: CASSPSGSSTDTQYF. CDR3 in DNA: TGTGCCAGCAGCCCCTCGGGGTCTAGCACAGATACGCAGTATTTT. The whole variable domain, filled in from reference TRBV9 and TRBJ2-3, reads DSGVTQTPKHLITATGQRVTLRCSPRSGDLSVYWYQQSLDQGLQFLIQYYNGEERAKGNILERFSAQQFPDLHSELNLSSLELGDSALYFCASSPSGSSTDTQYFGPGTRLTVL.

The rearrangement joins TRBV11-3 to TRBJ2-1; 9 nucleotides line up with TRBD2. V dropped 0 bases and J dropped 7; count of bases not matched to a gene: 13. The CDR3 sequence is 18 residues long. Germline assignment: CDR1 SGHNT and CDR2 YENEEA. The DNA of the CDR3 is TGTGCCAGCAGCTTAGATTCTGTCGCCGGGACTAGCCCTAATGAGCAGTTCTTC. Protein: CASSLDSVAGTSPNEQFF.

V usage is TRBV14 and J usage is TRBJ2-7; D is unclear. This CDR3 spans 11 amino acids. Trimming stripped 7 bases from V and 2 bases from J, with 6 bases between. Per the germline V gene, CDR1 is SGHDN and CDR2 is FVKESK. The CDR3 is CASTRTYEQYF. The CDR3 nucleotides are TGTGCCAGCACCAGGACCTACGAGCAGTACTTC.

The chain links TRBV18 to TRBJ2-7; D remains unclear. The CDR3 is 13 residues long. CDR1 is KGHSH and CDR2 is LQKENI in the germline V gene. The V end was cut by 2 bases, the J end by 1 base, with 6 bases between. In DNA, the CDR3 is TGTGCCAGCTCACCAGAGACATCCTACGAGCAGTACTTC. Protein sequence: CASSPETSYEQYF.